This T cell receptor beta chain was profiled in a study of cytomegalovirus exposure and HLA in healthy donors. Some clones are missing from TCRdb's copy, which holds only in-frame ones; the method was immunoSEQ multiplex PCR. The repertoire holds some 310,000 clones, 70% to 90% seen once, with around 0.91% in the top ten. The germline CDR1 and CDR2 sequences are SGHTA and FQGNSA. This CDR3 comprises 17 residues. V trimming: 0 bases; J trimming: 2 bases; junction bases outside the gene matches: 7. The rearrangement uses TRBV7-2 and TRBJ2-5, with 9 bases lining up with TRBD2. The clonotype comes from a man under 40 in good health and CMV-seronegative. Sequenced: PBMCs. Here the CDR3 reads CASSLAHLAGNQETQYF. CDR3 DNA sequence: TGTGCCAGCAGCTTAGCCCATCTAGCGGGGAATCAAGAGACCCAGTACTTC.